This TCR beta chain is drawn from a study of T cell clones after liver transplantation. About the study: Third-party-reactive TCRbeta sequences from pre-transplant mixed lymphocyte reactions served as antigen-independent comparators. Tolerant meant at least one year fully off immunosuppression without liver enzymes above twice normal.

Turning to this clone: The antigen is unknown.

Deletions cut 4 bases from V and 5 bases from J, with 14 bases between. CDR3 length: 15 residues. Looked up from germline, CDR1 is LNHNV and CDR2 is YYDKDF (reference sequence). The table came from immunoSEQ multiplex PCR; TCRdb's copy has only in-frame clones and leaves some out. The sample lists some 60,000 clones, approximately 70% occurring once. Study results and limitations: Graft donor-reactive T cells possibly entered the graft instead of undergoing deletion.

This TCR derives from a human patient who received a liver transplant. Some of the T cells might come from the graft donor. The chain combines TRBV15 with TRBJ1-4; the D is unclear. This material consisted of CD4+ T cells from blood, taken at the approximately 16-month timepoint. The CDR3 protein is CATSKDLERNEKLFF. In DNA, the CDR3 is TGTGCCACCAGCAAAGACCTCGAAAGGAATGAAAAACTGTTTTTT.